This T cell receptor beta chain was sequenced for a study of PD-1 blockade in mismatch repair-deficient tumors. On the study more broadly: Patients had around 11 mismatch repair-deficient cancer types and were previously treated and progressing.

A note on this clone: As yet, its antigen is unknown.

Clones were read by immunoSEQ multiplex PCR, and TCRdb kept only the in-frame ones, dropping some. The sample consists of about 120,000 clones, 88% of them appearing once. The study, taken as a whole, reports: Tumor-resident clones, often undetectable pretreatment in blood, expanded then contracted after pembrolizumab.

Trimming cost V 0 bases and J 2 bases, with 8 bases left between them. Germline assignment: CDR1 LNHNV and CDR2 YYDKDF (reference sequence). This CDR3 has 14 residues. TCR sequencing covered three patients who responded to pembrolizumab. The sample consisted of peripheral blood, taken about 17 months after starting pembrolizumab. This clonotype was sampled from an adult with mismatch repair-deficient cancer. The chain recombines TRBV15 with TRBJ2-7; the D gene is possibly TRBD2 (6 bases). This CDR3 reads CATSRERGPYEQYF. CDR3 nucleotides: TGTGCCACCAGCAGAGAGCGGGGCCCCTACGAGCAGTACTTC.